This TCR beta chain stems from a study of shared clonotypes between healthy human individuals. Study-wide results and caveats: Non-shared clonotypes had lower generation probabilities than clonotypes shared by all four sorted-subset donors.

Trimming removed 4 bases from V and 1 base from J, with 10 bases in between. Germline V CDR1 and CDR2: KGHSH, LQKENI. The CDR3 loop spans 14 amino acids. Subsets obtained from CD4+ cells comprised CD45RA+ naive and CD45RA-negative memory cells. Here immunoSEQ multiplex PCR was the method, and the copy in TCRdb shows in-frame clones only, minus some. The top ten hold approximately 0.44% of the sample, which has approximately 1.4 million clones, 95% to 99% seen once. Worth noting for this clone: Its antigen remains unidentified.

The V and J genes are TRBV18 and TRBJ1-1, with D possibly TRBD1 on 5 matching bases. Sequenced material: naive CD4+ T cells sorted from blood. Subset specified: CD45RA+ positively selected. This TCR came from a man aged 25 to 45 in good health. The DNA for the CDR3 is TGTGCCAGCTCACTGATACAGGAGAACACTGAAGCTTTCTTT. Protein: CASSLIQENTEAFF.